Detailed here is one T cell receptor beta chain. The table came from immunoSEQ multiplex PCR; TCRdb's copy has only in-frame clones and leaves some out. The sample lists some 190,000 clones, roughly 89% occurring once. This CDR3 region has 17 residues. V shed 4 bases, J shed 1 base, and the junction held 8 bases outside the gene matches. CDR1 SEHNR and CDR2 FQNEAQ come from the germline V gene (reference sequence). These data originate in a study of blood T cell repertoires in COVID-19. The sequencing input was PBMCs or T cells enriched from blood (not recorded which). The rearrangement joins TRBV7-9 to TRBJ1-1; 11 bases fit TRBD1. The TCR was taken from a woman in her thirties or forties with acute COVID-19. CDR3 in amino acids: CASSSWTGGRWNTEAFF. CDR3 coding DNA: TGTGCCAGCAGCTCCTGGACAGGGGGCAGGTGGAACACTGAAGCTTTCTTT.